These 24 T cell receptor beta chains were all obtained from the same sample, sequenced in a study of PD-1 blockade in classical Hodgkin lymphoma. The time point: cycle 4 day 1 (C4D1), after less than 7 weeks of nivolumab. Every patient experienced relapse after autologous stem cell transplantation, and brentuximab vedotin exposure varied. Only in-frame clones appear in the TCRdb table, and some are missing; sequencing was by immunoSEQ multiplex PCR. This sample carries about 64,000 clones, over 85% of them seen once, and the ten largest clones take around 8%. The sample here was peripheral blood mononuclear cells (PBMCs), taken before the fourth cycle of nivolumab. These receptor sequences come from a human donor with classical Hodgkin lymphoma.

The CDR3 DNA reads TGTGCCAGCCGACAGGGTACTTACTACGAGCAGTACTTC. Protein product: CASRQGTYYEQYF. The chain combines TRBV27 with TRBJ2-7; 7 bases line up with TRBD1. The germline CDR1 and CDR2 sequences are MNHEY and SMNVEV (reference sequence). With V trimmed by 8 bases and J by 3 bases, 7 bases remained unmatched. The CDR3 runs to 13 residues.

The chain has TRBV5-6 and TRBJ2-1; D is unclear. Deletions cut 6 bases from V and 5 bases from J, with 12 bases between. Germline V gene lookup returns CDR1 SGHDT and CDR2 YYEEEE. There are 13 residues in the CDR3. The CDR3 region is CASKVFPDNEQFF. The CDR3 coding sequence is TGTGCCAGCAAGGTATTTCCGGACAATGAGCAGTTCTTC.

The V gene is TRBV28, the J gene TRBJ2-3, with TRBD2 matching over 10 bases. CDR1 and CDR2 (germline): MDHEN, SYDVKM. The CDR3 is 14 amino acids. The ends lost 5 bases at V and 11 bases at J; junction bases unmatched: 10. The CDR3 region has the DNA TGTGCCAGCAGTCTCCAAGCGGGAGGGCTAAAGCAGTATTTT. Amino acids: CASSLQAGGLKQYF.

The chain has TRBV5-1 and TRBJ2-1, with D tentatively TRBD2 (6 bases). V was pared by 1 base and J by 9 bases, with 11 bases between. Germline lookup yields CDR1 SGHRS and CDR2 YFSETQ. The CDR3 has 13 residues. In DNA, the CDR3 is TGCGCCAGCAGCTTGTCGGGGGACGGTGAGCAGTTCTTC. Translated: CASSLSGDGEQFF.

V usage is TRBV5-6 and J usage is TRBJ2-7; D may be TRBD2 (5 bases). Deletions cut 1 base from V and 2 bases from J, with 10 bases between. The CDR3 has 14 amino acids. Germline CDR1 is SGHDT and CDR2 is YYEEEE. The CDR3 region is CASSLRPGTYEQYF. Written as DNA, the CDR3 is TGTGCCAGCAGCTTGCGGCCGGGAACCTACGAGCAGTACTTC.

The chain couples TRBV19 to TRBJ2-1; the D is unclear. This CDR3 is built from 13 residues. Per the germline V gene, CDR1 is LNHDA and CDR2 is SQIVND (reference sequence). V was clipped by 8 bases and J by 7 bases, with 15 bases between them. CDR3 residues: CASSIQGYNEQFF. In DNA, the CDR3 is TGTGCCAGTTCCATCCAAGGGTATAATGAGCAGTTCTTC. Together with reference TRBV19 and TRBJ2-1, the CDR3 gives the full variable domain: DGGITQSPKYLFRKEGQNVTLSCEQNLNHDAMYWYRQDPGQGLRLIYYSQIVNDFQKGDIAEGYSVSREKKESFPLTVTSAQKNPTAFYLCASSIQGYNEQFFGPGTRLTVL.

The J gene is TRBJ2-1, the V gene TRBV28; D perhaps matches TRBD2 (6 bases). Germline V gene data show CDR1 as MDHEN and CDR2 as SYDVKM. V gave up 1 base and J gave up 5 bases, with 18 bases separating them. The CDR3 extends over 17 amino acids. CDR3: CASSLLRKRVWDNEQFF. The DNA of the CDR3 is TGTGCCAGCAGTTTATTAAGAAAGCGGGTCTGGGACAATGAGCAGTTCTTC.

CDR3 sequence (DNA): TGTGCCAGCAGTTTATCTATCGAGTACAATGAGCAGTTCTTC. As protein: CASSLSIEYNEQFF. This chain joins TRBV28 and TRBJ2-1, with D hard to call. Germline V CDR1 and CDR2: MDHEN, SYDVKM. Trimming left V 1 base short and J 4 bases short, with 8 bases between. This CDR3 has 14 amino acids.

The chain carries TRBV7-9 and TRBJ2-2, with 8 bases fitting TRBD2. This CDR3 is 19 amino acids long. With 5 bases clipped from V and 1 base from J, the junction kept 15 bases outside the gene matches. Germline CDR1 reads SEHNR; CDR2 reads FQNEAQ (reference sequence). The CDR3 sequence is CASSPTGRSGGKNTGELFF. The CDR3 DNA sequence: TGTGCCAGCAGCCCAACCGGTCGGAGCGGGGGTAAGAACACCGGGGAGCTGTTTTTT.

CDR3 DNA: TGTGCCACCAGCAGGGGACAGGGCGCCAATGAGCAGTTCTTC. Encoded protein: CATSRGQGANEQFF. The rearrangement joins TRBV15 to TRBJ2-1; TRBD1 agrees at 9 bases. CDR3 size: 14 residues. V dropped 3 bases and J dropped 6; count of bases not matched to a gene: 3. The germline CDR1 and CDR2 sequences are LNHNV and YYDKDF (reference sequence). Looking up the rest from reference TRBV15 and TRBJ2-1 gives the full variable domain: DAMVIQNPRYQVTQFGKPVTLSCSQTLNHNVMYWYQQKSSQAPKLLFHYYDKDFNNEADTPDNFQSRRPNTSFCFLDIRSPGLGDTAMYLCATSRGQGANEQFFGPGTRLTVL.

The chain is built from TRBV11-1 and TRBJ2-7, with D maybe TRBD2 (6 bases). Germline loops: CDR1 SGHAT, CDR2 FQDESV (reference sequence). CDR3 length: 15 amino acids. V was clipped by 6 bases and J by 2 bases, with 17 bases between them. The chain's CDR3 is CASRKDGGGTYEQYF. Here the CDR3 DNA reads TGTGCCAGCAGGAAGGACGGTGGGGGGACCTACGAGCAGTACTTC. The full variable domain, in which reference TRBV11-1 and TRBJ2-7 provide the parts outside the CDR3, is EAEVAQSPRYKITEKSQAVAFWCDPISGHATLYWYRQILGQGPELLVQFQDESVVDDSQLPKDRFSAERLKGVDSTLKIQPAELGDSAMYLCASRKDGGGTYEQYFGPGTRLTVT.

V and J are TRBV21-1 and TRBJ1-4. TRBV21-1 constitutes a pseudogene. There are 15 residues in the CDR3. The CDR3 DNA reads as TGTGCCAGCAGCAAAGGGTTCGAGCGTAATGAAAAACTGTTTTTT. Translating it yields CASSKGFERNEKLFF.

V gene TRBV11-2 combines with J gene TRBJ2-2; 9 nucleotides match TRBD2. This CDR3 is built from 18 residues. The ends lost 2 bases at V and 4 bases at J; junction bases unmatched: 11. Germline V lookup: CDR1 SGHAT, CDR2 FQNNGV. This chain's CDR3 is CASSLLASGASSTGELFF. CDR3 coding DNA: TGTGCCAGCAGCTTATTGGCTAGCGGGGCATCGAGCACCGGGGAGCTGTTTTTT.

The chain carries TRBV27 and TRBJ1-4; TRBD1 agrees at 9 bases. V shed 7 bases, J shed 8 bases, and the junction held 11 bases outside the gene matches. From germline, CDR1 is MNHEY and CDR2 SMNVEV (reference sequence). The CDR3 length is 15 residues. In nucleotides, the CDR3 is TGTGCCAGCAAAAACACAGGGGGCGCCGGGGAAAAACTGTTTTTT. Translated, it gives CASKNTGGAGEKLFF.

The chain links TRBV28 to TRBJ2-1; 7 nucleotides agree with TRBD1. J lost 2 bases, V lost 4 bases, and 2 bases had no gene match. Germline values: CDR1 MDHEN, CDR2 SYDVKM. This CDR3 comprises 14 residues. The CDR3 DNA follows: TGTGCCAGCAGTTCTAGGGGGCCCTACAATGAGCAGTTCTTC. Residues: CASSSRGPYNEQFF.

The gene calls are TRBV2 and TRBJ2-2; no firm D call. V shed 1 base and J shed 4 bases, with 10 bases lying between them. The germline CDR1 and CDR2 sequences are SNHLY and FYNNEI. CDR3 size: 15 residues. DNA for the CDR3: TGTGCCAGCAGTGAAGGGTTAGGCCCCACCGGGGAGCTGTTTTTT. Protein: CASSEGLGPTGELFF.

The V gene is TRBV29-1, the J gene TRBJ2-7; TRBD2 is a possible D gene (6 bases). The germline V gene encodes CDR1 SQVTM and CDR2 ANQGSEA. The germline V and J ends were trimmed by 6 bases and 5 bases, with 11 bases remaining between them. The CDR3 spans 11 residues. CDR3 loop: CSVLRGNEQYF. The CDR3 coding sequence is TGCAGCGTCTTGCGCGGGAACGAGCAGTACTTC.

The V call is TRBV11-2, the J call TRBJ2-1; 12 nucleotides align to TRBD2. CDR1 is SGHAT, CDR2 FQNNGV, per germline. The CDR3 is 16 amino acids. The junction had 9 bases not matched to a gene; V was cut back by 5 bases and J by 7 bases. The CDR3 loop reads CASSHSGLAGLNEQFF. In DNA, the CDR3 is TGTGCCAGCAGCCACTCCGGACTAGCGGGGTTAAATGAGCAGTTCTTC.

J is TRBJ2-2 and V is TRBV11-3; 15 bases match TRBD2. The ends lost 4 bases at V and 0 bases at J; junction bases unmatched: 6. Germline V gene data show CDR1 as SGHNT and CDR2 as YENEEA. The CDR3 is 19 residues long. The CDR3 sequence: CASSSAWTSGGANTGELFF. In DNA, the CDR3 is TGTGCCAGCAGCTCAGCTTGGACTAGCGGGGGGGCGAACACCGGGGAGCTGTTTTTT.

The gene calls are TRBV27 and TRBJ2-7, with D perhaps TRBD1 or TRBD2 (6 bases each). The germline gives CDR1 MNHEY, CDR2 SMNVEV (reference sequence). V lost 3 bases and J 2 bases, leaving 14 bases between the germline ends. This CDR3 spans 15 amino acids. The CDR3 DNA reads as TGTGCCAGCAGTTTGTTCCGGAGGGGGGCCTACGAGCAGTACTTC. Protein product: CASSLFRRGAYEQYF.

V and J are TRBV12-5 and TRBJ1-3; no firm D call. The CDR3 runs to 17 residues. V lost 0 bases and J lost 2, with 14 bases in between. Germline CDR1 LGHNT, CDR2 FRNRAP. The CDR3 DNA sequence: TGTGCTAGTGGTTTGGTAAAAAGGGAGACCCCTGGAAACACCATATATTTT. This sequence encodes CASGLVKRETPGNTIYF.

The CDR3, as DNA: TGTGCCAGCAGTTTATCAGGGGGCCGATACAATGAGCAGTTCTTC. Translation: CASSLSGGRYNEQFF. J is TRBJ2-1 and V is TRBV28; 8 positions match TRBD1. From germline, CDR1 is MDHEN and CDR2 SYDVKM. Trimming took 1 base from V and 4 from J; bases not matched to a gene: 3. The CDR3 contains 15 residues.

This chain links TRBV11-2 with TRBJ2-1, with D perhaps being TRBD1 or TRBD2 (7 bases each). Trimming cost V 4 bases and J 6 bases, with 16 bases left between them. Germline V gene sequence: CDR1 SGHAT, CDR2 FQNNGV. The CDR3 covers 15 residues. CDR3 sequence (DNA): TGTGCCAGCAGCTCAGGGGGGGTTGCCGGCAATGAGCAGTTCTTC. It yields the protein CASSSGGVAGNEQFF. Together with reference TRBV11-2 and TRBJ2-1, the CDR3 gives the full variable domain: EAGVAQSPRYKIIEKRQSVAFWCNPISGHATLYWYQQILGQGPKLLIQFQNNGVVDDSQLPKDRFSAERLKGVDSTLKIQPAKLEDSAVYLCASSSGGVAGNEQFFGPGTRLTVL.

In DNA, the CDR3 is TGTGCCAGCAGTCAAGGGTGGCCCCAGCATTTT. Translated: CASSQGWPQHF. The gene calls are TRBV2 and TRBJ1-5; no definite D call. The CDR3 is made up of 11 amino acids. The V and J ends lost 5 bases and 9 bases respectively, with 8 bases between them. Per germline, CDR1 SNHLY and CDR2 FYNNEI.